Listed below are T cell receptor beta chains from one sample, sequenced in a study of OX40 agonist ivuxolimab in advanced cancers. The table came from immunoSEQ multiplex PCR; TCRdb's copy has only in-frame clones and leaves some out. The sample records 65,000 to 90,000 clones, 85% to 90% being singletons. Source: CD4+ or CD8+ T cells sorted from blood, taken in a trial of the OX40 agonist ivuxolimab. The receptor source for this set is an adult with an advanced solid tumor such as melanoma, head and neck, liver or kidney cancer. Each CDR3 is given with its conserved first and last residue. Not all rows give a size; the values are once, few, many and, for expanded clones, a class.

J: TRBJ2-2
size: once
V: TRBV27
CDR3: CASSLFNGELFF

J: TRBJ2-1
size: .
V: TRBV6-6
CDR3: CASSPLAGDYNEQFF

J: TRBJ2-7
size: .
V: TRBV27
CDR3: CASSLQGTSGPYEQYF

J: TRBJ2-7
size: .
V: TRBV27
CDR3: CASSLSGLAVYEQYF

J: TRBJ2-1
size: .
V: TRBV27
CDR3: CASRPLGNEQFF

J: TRBJ1-1
size: .
V: TRBV7-8
CDR3: CASSLEARGFTAEAFF

J: TRBJ2-7
size: .
V: TRBV4-1
CDR3: CASSQVSGARISYEQYF

J: TRBJ2-7
size: .
V: TRBV15
CDR3: CATSRDQGTGWQYF

J: TRBJ2-7
size: .
V: TRBV11-3
CDR3: CASSSGTGAEQYF

J: TRBJ2-2
size: .
V: TRBV7-9
CDR3: CASSLVPPGVTGELFF

J: TRBJ1-2
size: .
V: TRBV7-9
CDR3: CASSSTYKPFIGYTF

J: TRBJ1-1
size: .
V: TRBV19
CDR3: CASNSGLTEAFF

J: TRBJ2-1
size: .
V: TRBV7-8
CDR3: CASSFSSGRYNEQFF

J: .
size: .
V: TRBV28
CDR3: CASSLVLRGYEQYF

J: TRBJ2-1
size: .
V: TRBV6-5
CDR3: CASSRGYEQFF

J: TRBJ2-2
size: .
V: TRBV9
CDR3: CASSTPNTGELFF

J: TRBJ1-2
size: .
V: TRBV5-1
CDR3: CASSLAGPNYGYTF

J: TRBJ1-2
size: .
V: TRBV18
CDR3: CASSPQGGGYTF

J: TRBJ2-1
size: medium-sized
V: TRBV27
CDR3: CASSLFDGNNEQFF

J: TRBJ2-7
size: .
V: TRBV5-1
CDR3: CASSSDYSYEQYF

J: TRBJ2-4
size: .
V: TRBV27
CDR3: CASSLDGHIQYF

J: TRBJ2-5
size: .
V: TRBV4-1
CDR3: CASSQVVVETQYF

J: TRBJ2-1
size: .
V: TRBV15
CDR3: CATSRDRASGNRNEQFF

J: TRBJ1-1
size: .
V: TRBV29-1
CDR3: CSVEVWEDDTEAFF

J: TRBJ1-2
size: few
V: TRBV18
CDR3: CASSPPGLTNYGYTF

J: TRBJ1-6
size: .
V: TRBV6-5
CDR3: CASSYRQGSSPLHF

J: TRBJ1-1
size: .
V: TRBV5-6
CDR3: CASSFGQGPPEAFF

J: TRBJ2-3
size: .
V: TRBV5-6
CDR3: CASIVAGGPPDTQYF